One and the same sample provided the 32 T cell receptor beta chains below, sequenced in a study of blood T cell repertoires in COVID-19. Sequenced by immunoSEQ multiplex PCR; TCRdb stores in-frame clones only, minus some. This sample has a few hundred thousand clones, with 80% to 90% found just once. Source material: peripheral blood. Every receptor here comes from a man between 45 and 60 years old with active or convalescent COVID-19.

The genes are TRBV6-2 or TRBV6-3 and TRBJ2-1; D remains ambiguous. Germline lookup yields CDR1 MNHEY and CDR2 SVGEGT. V was pared by 6 bases and J by 6 bases, with 6 bases between. This CDR3 has 11 amino acids. The DNA of the CDR3 is TGTGCCAGCAGCCCCAGCAATGAGCAGTTCTTC. Translation: CASSPSNEQFF.

This clone occurred a few times. The chain couples TRBV9 to TRBJ1-3, with 7 bases matching TRBD1. Unmatched junction bases numbered 6, after V lost 3 bases and J lost 0 bases. There are 16 residues in the CDR3. Germline CDR1 and CDR2: SGDLS and YYNGEE. This chain's CDR3 is CASSGLDRVSGNTIYF. CDR3 sequence (DNA): TGTGCCAGCAGCGGACTTGACAGGGTCTCTGGAAACACCATATATTTT.

The V gene is TRBV11-2, the J gene TRBJ2-5, with D maybe TRBD2 (6 bases). Trimming took 0 bases from V and 4 from J, leaving 9 bases between them. Germline V gives CDR1 SGHAT, CDR2 FQNNGV. This CDR3 has 14 amino acids. As DNA, the CDR3 is TGTGCCAGCAGCTTAGAGGGGGGAGGAGAGACCCAGTACTTC. Translated: CASSLEGGGETQYF.

The chain links TRBV24-1 to TRBJ2-1, with a weak D call TRBD2 (6 bases). Germline V lookup: CDR1 KGHDR, CDR2 SFDVKD. V lost 6 bases to trimming and J lost 8 bases, with 19 bases between them. The CDR3 has 15 amino acids. The CDR3 region is CATSSLGGTLDEQFF. CDR3 DNA sequence: TGTGCCACCAGTTCCCTGGGCGGGACGCTCGATGAGCAGTTCTTC.

In its sample, this clone was seen once. The chain is built from TRBV11-2 and TRBJ1-2; maybe TRBD1 (5 bases). With 2 bases removed from V and 5 bases from J, the gap between germline ends came to 9 bases. The CDR3 is 13 amino acids. CDR1 and CDR2 from the germline V gene are SGHAT and FQNNGV. CDR3 region: CASSLQGLYGYTF. The CDR3 bases are TGTGCCAGCAGCTTACAGGGCCTTTATGGCTACACCTTC.

The CDR3 bases are TGTGCCATCAGCGATGCCGACAGGGATCCTTCACCCCTCCACTTT. The encoded protein is CAISDADRDPSPLHF. This rearrangement joins TRBV10-3 to TRBJ1-6; TRBD1 agrees at 7 bases. CDR1 is ENHRY and CDR2 is SYGVKD in the germline V gene. The CDR3 has 15 amino acids. Unmatched junction bases numbered 11, after V lost 6 bases and J lost 9 bases.

The chain is built from TRBV7-2 and TRBJ1-1; D gene uncertain. The CDR3 extends over 14 amino acids. Germline-derived CDR1 and CDR2 are SGHTA and FQGNSA. V dropped 0 bases and J dropped 8 bases, with 13 bases sitting between them. CDR3 nucleotide sequence: TGTGCCAGCAGCTTAGCGGGGAGGGCAGAAGAAGCTTTCTTT. Its protein product is CASSLAGRAEEAFF. The entire variable domain, with the rest obtained from reference TRBV7-2 and TRBJ1-1, is as follows: GAGVSQSPSNKVTEKGKDVELRCDPISGHTALYWYRQSLGQGLEFLIYFQGNSAPDKSGLPSDRFSAERTGGSVSTLTIQRTQQEDSAVYLCASSLAGRAEEAFFGQGTRLTVV.

This clone has more than one count but fewer than ten. The chain combines TRBV5-5 with TRBJ1-5; 8 nucleotides align to TRBD1. CDR3 size: 16 residues. CDR1 and CDR2 (germline): SGHKS, YYEKEE (reference sequence). The junction had 5 bases not matched to a gene; V was cut back by 0 bases and J by 3 bases. CDR3 DNA: TGTGCCAGCAGCTTGGTTTCGACAGGGGTCAATCAGCCCCAGCATTTT. Translation: CASSLVSTGVNQPQHF.

The J gene is TRBJ1-5, the V gene TRBV7-9; TRBD1 is a possible D gene (5 bases). Germline lookup yields CDR1 SEHNR and CDR2 FQNEAQ (reference sequence). The length of the CDR3 is 14 residues. Trimming shortened V by 5 bases and J by 3 bases, and 11 bases separated the two germline ends. The CDR3, as DNA: TGTGCCAGCAGCCTGGGAGGGGCCAATCAGCCCCAGCATTTT. This gives the protein CASSLGGANQPQHF. Full variable domain (rest looked up from reference TRBV7-9 and TRBJ1-5): DTGVSQNPRHKITKRGQNVTFRCDPISEHNRLYWYRQTLGQGPEFLTYFQNEAQLEKSRLLSDRFSAERPKGSFSTLEIQRTEQGDSAMYLCASSLGGANQPQHFGDGTRLSIL.

V and J are TRBV29-1 and TRBJ2-7; a weak D match, TRBD1 (6 bases). Germline CDR1 SQVTM, CDR2 ANQGSEA. V was trimmed by 5 bases and J by 3 bases, leaving 11 bases between them. The CDR3 length is 12 residues. The CDR3 loop reads CSVTGFNYEQYF. The DNA of the CDR3 is TGCAGCGTTACAGGGTTTAACTACGAGCAGTACTTC.

J is TRBJ2-3 and V is TRBV19, with D possibly matching TRBD2 (7 bases). Trimming shortened V by 3 bases and J by 7 bases, and 20 bases separated the two germline ends. CDR3 size: 16 residues. Looked up from germline, CDR1 is LNHDA and CDR2 is SQIVND (reference sequence). The CDR3 nucleotides are TGTGCCAGTAGTATCTTGGAGGGAGGGGGAAGAAATACGCAGTATTTT. It codes for CASSILEGGGRNTQYF.

This clone was recorded only once. The chain uses TRBV7-9 and TRBJ2-2; 8 nucleotides line up with TRBD1. The CDR3 length is 14 residues. Looked up from germline, CDR1 is SEHNR and CDR2 is FQNEAQ (reference sequence). Here the CDR3 reads CAHLGQGSTGELFF. In nucleotides, the CDR3 is TGTGCTCACCTCGGACAGGGAAGCACCGGGGAGCTGTTTTTT.

This clone was recorded at least ten times. The rearrangement uses TRBV24-1 and TRBJ2-7; D is uncertain. Germline V gene sequence: CDR1 KGHDR, CDR2 SFDVKD. Deletions cut 4 bases from V and 10 bases from J, with 10 bases between. The CDR3 is 11 residues long. CDR3 loop: CATSDGFQQYF. CDR3 DNA: TGTGCCACCAGTGACGGTTTCCAACAGTACTTC.

The J gene is TRBJ2-5, the V gene TRBV16, with D perhaps matching TRBD1 (7 bases). Germline V gives CDR1 KGHSY, CDR2 FQNENV. CDR3 length: 16 residues. The ends were cut back, 7 bases at V and 1 base at J, with 19 bases in the middle. CDR3 in DNA: TGTGCCAGCAATCCGGAGGGGGACAGCCGCCAAGAGACCCAGTACTTC. Its translation is CASNPEGDSRQETQYF. Full variable domain (rest looked up from reference TRBV16 and TRBJ2-5): GEEVAQTPKHLVRGEGQKAKLYCAPIKGHSYVFWYQQVLKNEFKFLISFQNENVFDETGMPKERFSAKCLPNSPCSLEIQATKLEDSAVYFCASNPEGDSRQETQYFGPGTRLLVL.

This clone occurred once. The genes are TRBV19 and TRBJ1-5, with D perhaps matching TRBD1 (5 bases). There are 14 residues in the CDR3. Looked up from germline, CDR1 is LNHDA and CDR2 is SQIVND (reference sequence). V lost 1 base and J 6 bases, leaving 10 bases between the germline ends. The CDR3 reads CASSIAGGAQPQHF. CDR3 nucleotides: TGTGCCAGTAGTATAGCGGGAGGGGCTCAGCCCCAGCATTTT. The whole variable domain, filled in from reference TRBV19 and TRBJ1-5, reads DGGITQSPKYLFRKEGQNVTLSCEQNLNHDAMYWYRQDPGQGLRLIYYSQIVNDFQKGDIAEGYSVSREKKESFPLTVTSAQKNPTAFYLCASSIAGGAQPQHFGDGTRLSIL.

This clone was recorded only once. The V call is TRBV7-9, the J call TRBJ1-1; possible D gene TRBD1, 6 bases. The germline V and J ends were trimmed by 5 bases and 4 bases, with 17 bases remaining between them. Germline values: CDR1 SEHNR, CDR2 FQNEAQ (reference sequence). The CDR3 totals 15 residues. The CDR3 region has the DNA TGTGCCAGCAGCCCGTGGTCAGGGGCGGCCACTGAAGCTTTCTTT. Translated, it gives CASSPWSGAATEAFF.

The chain employs TRBV7-9 and TRBJ2-1; TRBD2 is a possible D gene (6 bases). From germline, CDR1 is SEHNR and CDR2 FQNEAQ (reference sequence). There are 13 residues in the CDR3. Trimming took off 5 bases at V and 7 bases at J, with 12 bases between the two ends. In nucleotides, the CDR3 is TGTGCCAGCAGCCGTGGGGGGAGGAATGAGCAGTTCTTC. Residues: CASSRGGRNEQFF.

The chain is built from TRBV2 and TRBJ2-7; D not certain. V was pared by 4 bases and J by 1 base, with 8 bases between. Per germline, CDR1 SNHLY and CDR2 FYNNEI. The CDR3 has 13 amino acids. DNA of the CDR3: TGTGCCAGCAGTGTCCGGGTTTCCTACGAGCAGTACTTC. Translating gives CASSVRVSYEQYF.

V usage is TRBV24-1 and J usage is TRBJ2-7, with TRBD1 matching over 9 bases. Looked up from germline, CDR1 is KGHDR and CDR2 is SFDVKD. The CDR3 is 17 amino acids. Unmatched junction bases numbered 10, after V lost 4 bases and J lost 1 base. The CDR3 here is CATSDHTGTGYSYEQYF. For the CDR3, the DNA is TGTGCCACCAGTGACCACACCGGGACAGGGTATTCCTACGAGCAGTACTTC.

This chain links TRBV11-2 with TRBJ1-1; maybe TRBD1 (5 bases). The germline V gene has CDR1 SGHAT and CDR2 FQNNGV. The CDR3 length is 13 residues. Trimming left V 6 bases short and J 8 bases short, with 16 bases between. The CDR3 coding sequence is TGTGCCAGCAGTTCCATCAGGGTTGGGGAAGCTTTCTTT. It specifies CASSSIRVGEAFF.

The V and J genes are TRBV5-1 and TRBJ2-1, with 9 bases identical to TRBD2. The CDR3 loop spans 18 amino acids. The trim removed 4 bases at V and 4 bases at J, leaving 15 bases unmatched. Germline V lookup: CDR1 SGHRS, CDR2 YFSETQ. CDR3 nucleotide sequence: TGCGCCAGCAGCGCTAGGCTCGGTGGCGGGAGGGGGTACAATGAGCAGTTCTTC. It is translated as CASSARLGGGRGYNEQFF. Together with reference TRBV5-1 and TRBJ2-1, the CDR3 gives the full variable domain: KAGVTQTPRYLIKTRGQQVTLSCSPISGHRSVSWYQQTPGQGLQFLFEYFSETQRNKGNFPGRFSGRQFSNSRSEMNVSTLELGDSALYLCASSARLGGGRGYNEQFFGPGTRLTVL.

The genes are TRBV19 and TRBJ2-3, with 9 bases lining up with TRBD1. The trim removed 4 bases at V and 1 base at J, leaving 6 bases unmatched. Per the germline V gene, CDR1 is LNHDA and CDR2 is SQIVND (reference sequence). This CDR3 contains 16 residues. The chain's CDR3 is CASSNRQGVRTDTQYF. DNA of the CDR3: TGTGCCAGTAGTAACAGACAGGGGGTCCGCACAGATACGCAGTATTTT.

This clone was counted a few times. The chain is built from TRBV28 and TRBJ2-3, with unresolved D. The CDR3 is made up of 12 amino acids. Deletions cut 7 bases from V and 2 bases from J, with 7 bases between. Germline values: CDR1 MDHEN, CDR2 SYDVKM. CDR3 residues: CASTRYTDTQYF. The CDR3 nucleotides read TGTGCCAGCACCAGGTACACAGATACGCAGTATTTT. Filled out from reference TRBV28 and TRBJ2-3, the complete variable domain reads DVKVTQSSRYLVKRTGEKVFLECVQDMDHENMFWYRQDPGLGLRLIYFSYDVKMKEKGDIPEGYSVSREKKERFSLILESASTNQTSMYLCASTRYTDTQYFGPGTRLTVL.

CDR3 in amino acids: CASSQGPRGANYGYTF. The CDR3 coding sequence is TGCGCCAGCAGCCAAGGTCCCAGGGGAGCTAACTATGGCTACACCTTC. The chain carries TRBV4-3 and TRBJ1-2; TRBD1 is a possible D gene (6 bases). The germline V and J ends were trimmed by 1 base and 0 bases, with 12 bases remaining between them. CDR1 and CDR2 from the germline V gene are LGHNA and YSLEER. This CDR3 has 16 amino acids.

Many counts were recorded for this clone. V gene TRBV9 combines with J gene TRBJ1-5; possibly TRBD1 for D (6 bases). CDR3 size: 14 residues. Germline CDR1 and CDR2: SGDLS and YYNGEE. The ends were cut back, 0 bases at V and 7 bases at J, with 11 bases in the middle. Written as DNA, the CDR3 is TGTGCCAGCAGCGTAGGCCAGGGACAACAGCCCCAGCATTTT. Its protein is CASSVGQGQQPQHF. Supplemented by reference TRBV9 and TRBJ1-5, the full variable domain reads DSGVTQTPKHLITATGQRVTLRCSPRSGDLSVYWYQQSLDQGLQFLIQYYNGEERAKGNILERFSAQQFPDLHSELNLSSLELGDSALYFCASSVGQGQQPQHFGDGTRLSIL.

The V and J genes are TRBV29-1 and TRBJ2-3, with TRBD2 matching 12 bases. Germline lookup yields CDR1 SQVTM and CDR2 ANQGSEA. The CDR3 has 13 amino acids. The CDR3 protein is CSVLAGGTDTQYF. CDR3 sequence (DNA): TGCAGTGTACTAGCGGGAGGAACAGATACGCAGTATTTT.

The chain couples TRBV30 to TRBJ2-1, with TRBD2 identical over 10 bases. With V trimmed by 0 bases and J by 8 bases, 7 bases remained unmatched. The germline CDR1 and CDR2 sequences are GTSNPN and SVGIG (reference sequence). The CDR3 has 15 amino acids. The CDR3 DNA is TGTGCCTGGAGTGTATCAGCGGGAGGGTTGGATGAGCAGTTCTTC. Translating gives CAWSVSAGGLDEQFF.

This clone has only one observation. The chain combines TRBV2 with TRBJ2-3; 9 positions match TRBD2. V gave up 7 bases and J gave up 1 base; unmatched junction bases: 6. CDR1 and CDR2 (germline): SNHLY, FYNNEI. The CDR3 length is 15 residues. Here the CDR3 reads CASKGLARGTDTQYF. CDR3 coding DNA: TGTGCCAGCAAAGGACTAGCGAGGGGCACAGATACGCAGTATTTT. Looking up the rest from reference TRBV2 and TRBJ2-3 gives the full variable domain: EPEVTQTPSHQVTQMGQEVILRCVPISNHLYFYWYRQILGQKVEFLVSFYNNEISEKSEIFDDQFSVERPDGSNFTLKIRSTKLEDSAMYFCASKGLARGTDTQYFGPGTRLTVL.

This clone has a handful of counts. This chain joins TRBV29-1 and TRBJ1-2; D gene uncertain. CDR1 SQVTM and CDR2 ANQGSEA come from the germline V gene. Deletions cut 2 bases from V and 0 bases from J, with 13 bases between. There are 15 residues in the CDR3. CDR3 DNA: TGCAGCGTTGAAAAAGGGAGACAAGCTAACTATGGCTACACCTTC. Amino acid sequence: CSVEKGRQANYGYTF.

This chain uses TRBV4-1 with TRBJ2-3; weak D call: TRBD2 (5 bases). V lost 1 base and J lost 0, with 11 bases in between. Germline V gene data show CDR1 as MGHRA and CDR2 as YSYEKL. CDR3 size: 16 residues. CDR3 bases: TGCGCCAGCAGCCAAGGGGTCGGGGTAAGCACAGATACGCAGTATTTT. This gives the protein CASSQGVGVSTDTQYF.

This chain uses TRBV10-1 with TRBJ2-3; D gene uncertain. The CDR3 covers 13 residues. Trimming stripped 0 bases from V and 7 bases from J, with 8 bases between. Germline V gives CDR1 WNHNN, CDR2 SYGVQD (reference sequence). Written as DNA, the CDR3 is TGCGCCAGCAGTGAGTCCGAGCTCCATACGCAGTATTTT. It yields the protein CASSESELHTQYF.

The chain links TRBV6-5 to TRBJ1-5; D is uncertain. Germline loops: CDR1 MNHEY, CDR2 SVGAGI. V lost 0 bases and J 11 bases, leaving 11 bases between the germline ends. This CDR3 region has 13 residues. The CDR3 DNA reads as TGTGCCAGCAGTTACTCGAAGGCGGGGACCCAGCATTTT. It codes for CASSYSKAGTQHF.